The 18 T cell receptor beta chains below come from one sample, sequenced in a study of T cell repertoires in cytomegalovirus infection. The antigens for these receptors are not known. A single record per CDR3 protein comes from TCRdb applying MiXCR to the reads. The repertoire holds approximately 600,000 distinct CDR3 sequences, 40% seen once, with 48% in the top ten. The source was cultured PBMCs, collected from culture after CMV antigen stimulation. These receptors were collected from a human donor in good health (CMV status not recorded). Some clones in this sample may be carry-over from other donors' samples.

This rearrangement joins TRBV20-1 to TRBJ2-7; the match to TRBD2 covers 7 bases. CDR3 length: 15 residues. J lost 3 bases, V lost 4 bases, and 12 bases had no gene match. Per germline, CDR1 DFQATT and CDR2 SNEGSKA (reference sequence). The CDR3 region is CSAISQDGGSYEQYF. In DNA, the CDR3 is TGCAGTGCTATCTCCCAGGACGGCGGGAGCTACGAGCAGTACTTC.

This clonotype was counted a few times. V and J are TRBV6-1 and TRBJ2-3; 11 positions match TRBD2. The V segment lost 1 base and the J segment 2 bases; nucleotides outside the gene matches: 5. The germline V gene encodes CDR1 MNHNS and CDR2 SASEGT. The CDR3 length is 17 residues. The CDR3 is CASSEEGLADLTDTQYF. Written as DNA, the CDR3 is TGTGCCAGCAGTGAAGAGGGACTAGCGGACCTCACAGATACGCAGTATTTT.

Here the CDR3 DNA reads TGTGCCAGCCGGGGGTCCCCGGATACGCAGTATTTT. It is translated as CASRGSPDTQYF. V usage is TRBV28 and J usage is TRBJ2-3; a possible D gene is TRBD2 (6 bases). The germline V gene has CDR1 MDHEN and CDR2 SYDVKM. Trimming cost V 8 bases and J 6 bases, with 12 bases left between them. The CDR3 length is 12 residues.

This clonotype was found a few times. The CDR3 is CASSSPADRGLGGYTF. CDR3 sequence (DNA): TGTGCCAGCAGCTCGCCCGCAGACAGGGGGCTCGGTGGCTACACCTTC. V and J are TRBV5-4 and TRBJ1-2; 10 bases line up with TRBD1. The germline V gene has CDR1 SGHNT and CDR2 YYREEE (reference sequence). The CDR3 is made up of 16 amino acids. J lost 7 bases, V lost 3 bases, and 12 bases had no gene match.

CDR3 DNA sequence: TGTGCCAGCAGTTTATCTTCGTTGACAGCCTATGGGATTAACAGGGAAGCTTTCTTT. The encoded protein is CASSLSSLTAYGINREAFF. The V gene is TRBV27, the J gene TRBJ1-1; D is perhaps TRBD1 (5 bases). Trimming stripped 0 bases from V and 8 bases from J, with 28 bases between. CDR3 length: 19 residues. The germline V gene encodes CDR1 MNHEY and CDR2 SMNVEV (reference sequence).

A word on this clonotype: Compared with germline, one end of the junction differs, possibly owing to a read error. The rearrangement joins TRBV7-2 to TRBJ2-7, with D uncertain. CDR1 SGHTA and CDR2 FQGNSA come from the germline V gene. The CDR3 loop spans 14 amino acids. Here the CDR3 DNA reads TGTGCCAGCAGCTCTGGGCGAACCTTCTACGAGCGGTACTTC. This codes for CASSSGRTFYERYF.

The J gene is TRBJ2-7, the V gene TRBV7-2; 8 bases are a match to TRBD1. Germline V CDR1 and CDR2: SGHTA, FQGNSA. The CDR3 extends over 15 amino acids. The V segment lost 4 bases and the J segment 5 bases; nucleotides outside the gene matches: 10. CDR3 loop: CASSSQTGVGDEQYF. CDR3 DNA sequence: TGTGCCAGCAGCTCCCAGACAGGGGTAGGCGACGAGCAGTACTTC.

The chain has TRBV27 and TRBJ2-7; TRBD1 agrees at 9 bases. This CDR3 comprises 14 residues. V was clipped by 6 bases and J by 6 bases; unmatched bases: 9. Germline V gives CDR1 MNHEY, CDR2 SMNVEV (reference sequence). Written as DNA, the CDR3 is TGTGCCAGCAGCGGGGGGACAGGGTTTATCGAGCAGTACTTC. Its protein product is CASSGGTGFIEQYF.

This clonotype was found many times. One end of the junction is discordant with germline, which a read error may explain. This rearrangement joins TRBV4-1 to TRBJ1-1; D is possibly TRBD1 (6 bases). This CDR3 comprises 13 residues. Per germline, CDR1 MGHRA and CDR2 YSYEKL. Here the CDR3 DNA reads TGTGCCAGCTCACAGGGCAGGAACACTGAAGCTTTCTTT. Its translation: CASSQGRNTEAFF.

The chain carries TRBV7-9 and TRBJ2-3; D perhaps matches TRBD1 (5 bases). Trimming cost V 5 bases and J 3 bases, with 18 bases left between them. Germline loops: CDR1 SEHNR, CDR2 FQNEAQ (reference sequence). This CDR3 is 16 amino acids long. The CDR3 DNA reads TGTGCCAGCAGCCCGATCCAGGATCCAGGGACAGATACGCAGTATTTT. It translates to CASSPIQDPGTDTQYF.

This clonotype showed up just once. This CDR3 reads CASSLAGIHNTQYF. The CDR3 DNA is TGTGCCAGCAGCTTAGCAGGGATTCATAATACGCAGTATTTT. J is TRBJ2-3 and V is TRBV7-9; no clear D. This CDR3 is 14 amino acids long. CDR1 and CDR2 (germline): SEHNR, FQNEAQ (reference sequence). V was cut by 0 bases and J by 7 bases, with 11 bases left in between.

The chain recombines TRBV7-2 with TRBJ2-5; a possible D gene is TRBD2 (6 bases). Germline V CDR1 and CDR2: SGHTA, FQGNSA. The CDR3 runs 14 residues. Trimming left V 7 bases short and J 5 bases short, with 17 bases between. CDR3 loop: CASTPQGGWETQYF. DNA for the CDR3: TGTGCCAGCACCCCGCAGGGAGGTTGGGAGACCCAGTACTTC. The full variable domain, its missing parts supplied by reference TRBV7-2 and TRBJ2-5, is GAGVSQSPSNKVTEKGKDVELRCDPISGHTALYWYRQSLGQGLEFLIYFQGNSAPDKSGLPSDRFSAERTGGSVSTLTIQRTQQEDSAVYLCASTPQGGWETQYFGPGTRLLVL.

The chain recombines TRBV5-1 with TRBJ2-5, with 16 bases lining up with TRBD2. Trimming cost V 3 bases and J 3 bases; bases outside gene matches: 8. Germline CDR1 and CDR2: SGHRS and YFSETQ. The CDR3 covers 18 residues. CDR3 sequence: CASSSGLAGGPGEETQYF. CDR3 coding DNA: TGCGCCAGCAGCTCGGGACTAGCGGGGGGGCCTGGAGAAGAGACCCAGTACTTC.

This chain joins TRBV20-1 and TRBJ2-7, with 14 bases lining up with TRBD2. Germline V CDR1 and CDR2: DFQATT, SNEGSKA (reference sequence). With V trimmed by 6 bases and J by 2 bases, 3 bases remained unmatched. The CDR3 consists of 14 residues. CDR3 bases: TGCAGTGCAACGACTAGCGGGGGGGCCTACGAGCAGTACTTC. As protein: CSATTSGGAYEQYF.

The chain uses TRBV20-1 and TRBJ2-3; TRBD2 might be the D (5 bases). V lost 1 base to trimming and J lost 5 bases, with 10 bases between them. CDR3 length equals 13 residues. Germline assignment: CDR1 DFQATT and CDR2 SNEGSKA (reference sequence). CDR3 loop: CSARASGGDTQYF. The CDR3 nucleotides read TGCAGTGCTAGAGCCAGCGGAGGAGATACGCAGTATTTT.

V usage is TRBV27 and J usage is TRBJ2-3; 9 nucleotides line up with TRBD2. The CDR3 is made up of 16 amino acids. V gave up 4 bases and J gave up 2 bases; unmatched junction bases: 7. In germline, CDR1 is MNHEY, CDR2 SMNVEV (reference sequence). The CDR3: CASSSLAGAITDTQYF. CDR3 DNA sequence: TGTGCCAGCAGTTCGTTAGCGGGGGCGATCACAGATACGCAGTATTTT.

V usage is TRBV7-2 and J usage is TRBJ2-2; the D gene is possibly TRBD1 (6 bases). Germline CDR1 and CDR2: SGHTA and FQGNSA. V was cut by 1 base and J by 6 bases, with 18 bases left in between. This CDR3 comprises 17 residues. CDR3 in DNA: TGTGCCAGCAGCTTAGGTCCCGCAGGGGCGCTCGCCGGGGAGCTGTTTTTT. Amino acids: CASSLGPAGALAGELFF.

The J gene is TRBJ1-2, the V gene TRBV7-6, with 9 positions matching TRBD1. From germline, CDR1 is SGHVS and CDR2 FNYEAQ. This CDR3 is built from 15 residues. V dropped 4 bases and J dropped 4; count of bases not matched to a gene: 7. The CDR3 nucleotides read TGTGCCAGCAGCTCCCCCGGGACAGGGATCTATGGCTACACCTTC. It yields the protein CASSSPGTGIYGYTF.